The 11 T cell receptor beta chains below all came from one sample that was sequenced in a study of Ad26.COV2.S vaccination and SARS-CoV-2 variants. The sample's treatment: roughly 19 received Ad26.COV2.S at low or high dose, single or two shots; several received placebo; per-sample allocation not given. After the first vaccine or placebo injection, samples were drawn on day 63. Measured with immunoSEQ multiplex PCR; TCRdb has only the in-frame clones, and not every one. Of 350,000 to 500,000 clones in the sample, 90% were seen once. The source material was peripheral blood, sampled in a trial of Ad26.COV2.S vaccine versus placebo. Receptors originate from a person aged 18 to 65 who received the Ad26.COV2.S COVID-19 vaccine or a placebo.

The V and J genes are TRBV7-2 and TRBJ2-1, with 7 bases that match TRBD1. Germline V gene lookup returns CDR1 SGHTA and CDR2 FQGNSA. The CDR3 totals 14 residues. V was pared by 5 bases and J by 1 base, with 2 bases of the junction left unmatched. The CDR3 nucleotides read TGTGCCAGCAGCCAGGGGGTTTCCTACAATGAGCAGTTCTTC. Its protein is CASSQGVSYNEQFF.

The chain combines TRBV11-3 with TRBJ2-5; maybe TRBD2 (6 bases). CDR3 length: 15 amino acids. Germline CDR1 SGHNT, CDR2 YENEEA. The ends were cut back, 1 base at V and 3 bases at J, with 12 bases in the middle. The CDR3 DNA sequence: TGTGCCAGCAGCTTAGCGGCGGGAAGGGAAGAGACCCAGTACTTC. Amino acid sequence: CASSLAAGREETQYF.

The V gene is TRBV6-2 or TRBV6-3, the J gene TRBJ2-6; D gene uncertain. V was clipped by 6 bases and J by 0 bases, with 9 bases between them. The CDR3 totals 15 residues. Germline V gene sequence: CDR1 MNHEY, CDR2 SVGEGT. The CDR3 loop reads CASSPQSSGANVLTF. The CDR3 coding sequence is TGTGCCAGCAGCCCCCAGAGCTCTGGGGCCAACGTCCTGACTTTC.

The V and J genes are TRBV9 and TRBJ2-7, with D uncertain. V lost 2 bases to trimming and J lost 2 bases, with 11 bases between them. Germline assignment: CDR1 SGDLS and CDR2 YYNGEE. This CDR3 region has 14 residues. The CDR3 region has the DNA TGTGCCAGCAGCGTCTCTGGACCACCCTACGAGCAGTACTTC. The encoded protein is CASSVSGPPYEQYF.

Here the CDR3 reads CASSPRQRTDTQYF. The CDR3 DNA is TGTGCCAGCAGCCCCCGACAGCGCACAGATACGCAGTATTTT. The V and J genes are TRBV5-6 and TRBJ2-3, with a possible D match to TRBD1 (5 bases). V was cut by 4 bases and J by 1 base, with 10 bases left in between. CDR1 and CDR2 from the germline V gene are SGHDT and YYEEEE. This CDR3 spans 14 amino acids.

The chain links TRBV18 to TRBJ2-2; 10 bases agree with TRBD2. In germline, CDR1 is KGHSH, CDR2 LQKENI. CDR3 length: 20 residues. V lost 3 bases and J lost 6; bases outside the gene matches: 19. CDR3 protein: CASSPRSPAGGSRFPGELFF. DNA of the CDR3: TGTGCCAGCTCACCTCGGTCCCCAGCGGGAGGGAGCAGATTCCCCGGGGAGCTGTTTTTT.

V usage is TRBV18 and J usage is TRBJ2-4; D is unresolved. This CDR3 contains 15 residues. V was pared by 3 bases and J by 0 bases, with 9 bases between. CDR1 is KGHSH, CDR2 LQKENI, per germline. For the CDR3, the DNA is TGTGCCAGCTCACCGCTCGCCCCAGCCAAAAACATTCAGTACTTC. This translates into CASSPLAPAKNIQYF.

The V and J genes are TRBV29-1 and TRBJ2-5, with D possibly being TRBD2 (6 bases). V was trimmed by 1 base and J by 4 bases, leaving 10 bases between them. Germline CDR1 is SQVTM and CDR2 is ANQGSEA. The CDR3 consists of 13 residues. DNA of the CDR3: TGCAGCGTTGAAGCGACTAGGGGAGAGACCCAGTACTTC. Protein: CSVEATRGETQYF.

The rearrangement links TRBV9 to TRBJ2-2; weak D call: TRBD1 (5 bases). Trimming shortened V by 0 bases and J by 5 bases, and 14 bases separated the two germline ends. Germline CDR1 is SGDLS and CDR2 is YYNGEE. The CDR3 totals 16 residues. CDR3 in amino acids: CASSVDLVGQTGELFF. As DNA, the CDR3 is TGTGCCAGCAGCGTAGATCTCGTGGGGCAAACCGGGGAGCTGTTTTTT.

This chain uses TRBV18 with TRBJ2-7; the D gene is possibly TRBD2 (5 bases). V dropped 2 bases and J dropped 3 bases, with 17 bases sitting between them. The CDR3 spans 16 residues. The V gene's germline CDR1 is KGHSH and CDR2 LQKENI. The CDR3 loop is CASSPFVYPGNYEQYF. CDR3 sequence (DNA): TGTGCCAGCTCACCATTCGTCTACCCGGGGAACTACGAGCAGTACTTC.

On this clone: The same CDR3 also results from other DNA sequences found in this sample. This sequence joins TRBV24-1 and TRBJ2-5; D is unresolved. Per the germline V gene, CDR1 is KGHDR and CDR2 is SFDVKD. The ends were cut back, 7 bases at V and 0 bases at J, with 8 bases in the middle. The length of the CDR3 is 13 residues. CDR3: CATSGGYQETQYF. As DNA, the CDR3 is TGTGCCACCAGCGGTGGGTACCAAGAGACCCAGTACTTC.